This passage covers 13 T cell receptor beta chains from one sample sequenced in a study of response to subunit inactivated influenza vaccine. TCRdb itself ran the RT-PCR reads through MiXCR, one entry per CDR3 protein. The table lists around 850,000 distinct CDR3 sequences, around a sixth of them singletons. The sequenced sample was PBMCs from blood, obtained roughly 5 days after vaccination. The receptor source for this set is a man aged 50 or older who received an inactivated influenza vaccine.

This sequence joins TRBV20-1 and TRBJ2-3; 7 positions match TRBD1. This CDR3 spans 16 amino acids. With 2 bases clipped from V and 3 bases from J, the junction kept 11 bases outside the gene matches. The germline gives CDR1 DFQATT, CDR2 SNEGSKA (reference sequence). CDR3 nucleotides: TGCAGTGCTAGACCCTCCGGGACAGAGCCTACAGATACGCAGTATTTT. This sequence encodes CSARPSGTEPTDTQYF.

The V and J genes are TRBV7-6 and TRBJ2-1, with 14 bases identical to TRBD2. Germline V gene lookup returns CDR1 SGHVS and CDR2 FNYEAQ. The CDR3 is 17 residues long. After removal of 5 bases from V and 4 bases from J, the junction contained 7 bases not matched to a gene. The CDR3 region is CASSQTSGRAVYNEQFF. CDR3 bases: TGTGCCAGCAGCCAGACTAGCGGGAGGGCCGTTTACAATGAGCAGTTCTTC. Full variable domain (rest looked up from reference TRBV7-6 and TRBJ2-1): GAGVSQSPRYKVTKRGQDVALRCDPISGHVSLYWYRQALGQGPEFLTYFNYEAQQDKSGLPNDRFSAERPEGSISTLTIQRTEQRDSAMYRCASSQTSGRAVYNEQFFGPGTRLTVL.

This clonotype was seen ten or more times. V is TRBV29-1 and J is TRBJ1-4; 11 bases match TRBD1. The CDR3 spans 12 residues. J gave up 8 bases and V 6 bases, and 2 bases lay outside the gene matches. The V gene's germline CDR1 is SQVTM and CDR2 ANQGSEA. CDR3 sequence: CSVRTGGEKLFF. The CDR3 DNA reads TGCAGCGTGCGGACAGGGGGCGAAAAACTGTTTTTT.

This clonotype was observed a few times. The genes are TRBV4-3 and TRBJ2-1; TRBD2 matches at 10 bases. Germline lookup yields CDR1 LGHNA and CDR2 YSLEER. J lost 8 bases, V lost 0 bases, and 7 bases had no gene match. This CDR3 contains 16 residues. The DNA for the CDR3 is TGCGCCAGCAGCCAAGATCTAGCGGGAGCGCTGGATGAGCAGTTCTTC. Its protein is CASSQDLAGALDEQFF.

A few counts support this clonotype. The chain recombines TRBV7-2 with TRBJ2-1; TRBD2 agrees at 7 bases. CDR1 is SGHTA and CDR2 is FQGNSA in the germline V gene. The CDR3 length is 15 residues. J gave up 3 bases and V 5 bases, and 7 bases lay outside the gene matches. CDR3 region: CASSQNGGNYNEQFF. CDR3 nucleotides: TGTGCCAGCAGCCAAAACGGGGGGAACTACAATGAGCAGTTCTTC.

This clonotype was detected ten times or more. This chain uses TRBV7-6 with TRBJ2-3; the D is unclear. This CDR3 region has 16 residues. CDR1 and CDR2 from the germline V gene are SGHVS and FNYEAQ. The V gene lost 1 base and the J gene lost 0 bases, with 11 bases spanning the gap. CDR3 region: CASSLGARGSTDTQYF. CDR3 bases: TGTGCCAGCAGCTTAGGGGCGAGAGGAAGCACAGATACGCAGTATTTT.

This clonotype turned up a few times. The chain has TRBV7-9 and TRBJ2-3; perhaps TRBD2 as D (6 bases). The V end lost 4 bases, the J end lost 2 bases, and 19 bases lay between the germline ends. Germline lookup yields CDR1 SEHNR and CDR2 FQNEAQ (reference sequence). CDR3 length: 17 amino acids. CDR3 region: CASSSKNPGTPTDTQYF. The CDR3 nucleotides read TGTGCCAGCAGCTCTAAAAACCCCGGGACTCCCACAGATACGCAGTATTTT.

The chain has TRBV6-5 and TRBJ1-2, with 7 bases fitting TRBD1. V lost 2 bases, J lost 5 bases, and 5 bases stayed unmatched. The germline CDR1 and CDR2 sequences are MNHEY and SVGAGI. This CDR3 has 14 residues. The CDR3 protein is CASSYVEGQYGYTF. Written as DNA, the CDR3 is TGTGCCAGCAGTTACGTGGAGGGACAGTATGGCTACACCTTC.

In this sample, this clonotype turned up a few times. This sequence joins TRBV29-1 and TRBJ2-1; 8 bases align to TRBD1. This CDR3 is 16 amino acids long. J lost 4 bases, V lost 1 base, and 9 bases had no gene match. The V gene's germline CDR1 is SQVTM and CDR2 ANQGSEA. This CDR3 is CSVEGGQGARYNEQFF. CDR3 in DNA: TGCAGCGTTGAAGGCGGGCAGGGGGCTAGGTACAATGAGCAGTTCTTC.

The chain couples TRBV20-1 to TRBJ1-2; D remains ambiguous. The germline V gene encodes CDR1 DFQATT and CDR2 SNEGSKA (reference sequence). V was shortened by 7 bases and J by 8 bases, with 20 bases between the two germline ends. This CDR3 contains 13 residues. The CDR3 here is CSEGGRHRVGYTF. In DNA, the CDR3 is TGCAGTGAAGGTGGTAGACACCGGGTGGGCTACACCTTC.

This clonotype showed up just once. V gene TRBV5-1 combines with J gene TRBJ2-3; possible D gene TRBD2, 5 bases. Trimming pared 3 bases from V and 0 bases from J, leaving 8 bases between. Germline CDR1 and CDR2: SGHRS and YFSETQ. This CDR3 is 14 amino acids long. The CDR3 reads CASSSQRSTDTQYF. The DNA for the CDR3 is TGCGCCAGCAGCTCCCAGCGGAGCACAGATACGCAGTATTTT.

This chain links TRBV5-1 with TRBJ1-5; D perhaps matches TRBD1 (6 bases). V shed 4 bases and J shed 3 bases, with 14 bases lying between them. This CDR3 is built from 15 residues. Germline lookup yields CDR1 SGHRS and CDR2 YFSETQ. CDR3 amino acids: CASSTPGHNNQPQHF. In DNA form, the CDR3 reads TGCGCCAGCAGCACCCCGGGACACAACAATCAGCCCCAGCATTTT. Filled out from reference TRBV5-1 and TRBJ1-5, the complete variable domain reads KAGVTQTPRYLIKTRGQQVTLSCSPISGHRSVSWYQQTPGQGLQFLFEYFSETQRNKGNFPGRFSGRQFSNSRSEMNVSTLELGDSALYLCASSTPGHNNQPQHFGDGTRLSIL.

The rearrangement links TRBV7-9 to TRBJ2-5; D is uncertain. The CDR3 length is 16 residues. V lost 5 bases and J 2 bases, leaving 18 bases between the germline ends. Germline CDR1 and CDR2: SEHNR and FQNEAQ (reference sequence). The CDR3 sequence: CASSPFPKDGQETQYF. As DNA, the CDR3 is TGTGCCAGCAGCCCGTTCCCTAAAGACGGTCAAGAGACCCAGTACTTC.